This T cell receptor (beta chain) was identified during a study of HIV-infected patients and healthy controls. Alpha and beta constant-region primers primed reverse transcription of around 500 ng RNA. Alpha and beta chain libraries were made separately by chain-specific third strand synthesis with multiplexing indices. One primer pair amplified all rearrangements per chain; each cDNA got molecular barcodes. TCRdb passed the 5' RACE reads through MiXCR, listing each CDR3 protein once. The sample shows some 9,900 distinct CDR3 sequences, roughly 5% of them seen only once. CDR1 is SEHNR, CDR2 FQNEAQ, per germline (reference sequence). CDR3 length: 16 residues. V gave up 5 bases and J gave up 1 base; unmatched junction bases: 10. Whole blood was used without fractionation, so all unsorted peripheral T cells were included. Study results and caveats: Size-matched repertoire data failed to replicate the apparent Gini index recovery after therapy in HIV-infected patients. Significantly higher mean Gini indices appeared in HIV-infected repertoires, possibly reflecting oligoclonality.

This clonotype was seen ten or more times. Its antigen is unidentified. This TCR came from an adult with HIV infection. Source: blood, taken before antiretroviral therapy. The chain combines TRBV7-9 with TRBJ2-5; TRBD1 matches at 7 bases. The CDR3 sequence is CASSTTYTGAQETQYF. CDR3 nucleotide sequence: TGTGCCAGCAGCACGACTTATACAGGGGCCCAAGAGACCCAGTACTTC. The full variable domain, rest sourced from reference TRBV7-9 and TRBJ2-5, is DTGVSQNPRHKITKRGQNVTFRCDPISEHNRLYWYRQTLGQGPEFLTYFQNEAQLEKSRLLSDRFSAERPKGSFSTLEIQRTEQGDSAMYLCASSTTYTGAQETQYFGPGTRLLVL.